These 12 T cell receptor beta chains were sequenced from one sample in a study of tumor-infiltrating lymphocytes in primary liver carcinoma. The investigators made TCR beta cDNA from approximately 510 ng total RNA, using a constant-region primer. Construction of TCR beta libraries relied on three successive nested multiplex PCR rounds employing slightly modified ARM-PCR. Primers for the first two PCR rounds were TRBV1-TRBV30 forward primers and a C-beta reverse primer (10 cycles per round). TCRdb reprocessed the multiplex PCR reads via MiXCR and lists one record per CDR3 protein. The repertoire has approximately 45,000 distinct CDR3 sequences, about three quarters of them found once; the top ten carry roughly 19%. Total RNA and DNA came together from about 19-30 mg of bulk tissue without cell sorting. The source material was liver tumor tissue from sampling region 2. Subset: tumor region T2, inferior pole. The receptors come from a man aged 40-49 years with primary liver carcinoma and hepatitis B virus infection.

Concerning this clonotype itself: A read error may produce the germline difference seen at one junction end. CDR3 sequence reads: CASSSRGSGLAGGAYNVQLF. CDR3 bases: TGTGCCAGCAGCTCCCGAGGGTCGGGACTAGCGGGGGGGGCTTACAATGTGCAGCTCTTC. This chain links TRBV7-8 with TRBJ2-1; 16 bases are shared with TRBD2. This CDR3 has 20 amino acids. Germline CDR1 SGHVS, CDR2 FQNEAQ.

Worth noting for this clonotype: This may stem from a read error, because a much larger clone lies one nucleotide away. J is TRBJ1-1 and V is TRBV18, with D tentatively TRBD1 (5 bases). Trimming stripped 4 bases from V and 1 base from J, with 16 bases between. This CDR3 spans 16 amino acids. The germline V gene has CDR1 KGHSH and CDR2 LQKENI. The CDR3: CASSLQDRGSNTEAFF. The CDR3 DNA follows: TGTGCCAGCTCACTCCAAGACCGGGGGTCGAACACTGAAGCTTTCTTT.

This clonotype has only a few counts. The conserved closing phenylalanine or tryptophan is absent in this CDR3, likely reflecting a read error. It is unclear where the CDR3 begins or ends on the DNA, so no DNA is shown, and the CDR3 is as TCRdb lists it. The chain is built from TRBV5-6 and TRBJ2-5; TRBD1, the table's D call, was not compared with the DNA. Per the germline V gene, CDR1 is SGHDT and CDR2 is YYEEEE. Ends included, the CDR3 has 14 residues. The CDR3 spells CASSTGQGQETQYL.

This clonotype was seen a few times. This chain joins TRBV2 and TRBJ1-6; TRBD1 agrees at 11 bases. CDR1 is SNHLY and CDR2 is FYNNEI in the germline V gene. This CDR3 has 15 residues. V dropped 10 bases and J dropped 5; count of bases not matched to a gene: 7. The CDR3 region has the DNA TGTGCCAACCTCCGGGACAGGGGGGATAATTCACCCCTCCACTTT. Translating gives CANLRDRGDNSPLHF.

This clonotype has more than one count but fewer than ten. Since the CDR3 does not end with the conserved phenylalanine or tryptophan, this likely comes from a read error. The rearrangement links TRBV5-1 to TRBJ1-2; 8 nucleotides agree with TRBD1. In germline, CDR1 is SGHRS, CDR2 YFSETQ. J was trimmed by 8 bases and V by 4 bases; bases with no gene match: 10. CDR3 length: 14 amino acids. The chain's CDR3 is CASSPWAGGDGYTL. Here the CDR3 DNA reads TGCGCCAGCAGCCCTTGGGCAGGGGGCGACGGCTACACCCTC.

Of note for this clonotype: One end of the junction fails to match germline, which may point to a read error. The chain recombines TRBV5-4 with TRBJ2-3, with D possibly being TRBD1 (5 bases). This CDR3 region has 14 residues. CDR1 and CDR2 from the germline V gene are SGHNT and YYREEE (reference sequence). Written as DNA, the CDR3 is TGTGTCAGCAGCTCCTCGACAAACACAGGTACGCAGTATTTT. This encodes CVSSSSTNTGTQYF.

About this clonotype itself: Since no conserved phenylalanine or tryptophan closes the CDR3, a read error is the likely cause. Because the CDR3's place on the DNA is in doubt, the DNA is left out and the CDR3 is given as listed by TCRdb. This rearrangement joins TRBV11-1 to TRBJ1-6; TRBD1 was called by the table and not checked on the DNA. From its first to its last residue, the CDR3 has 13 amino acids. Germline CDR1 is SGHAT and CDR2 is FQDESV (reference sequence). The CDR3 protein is CASSRTLVSPLYL.

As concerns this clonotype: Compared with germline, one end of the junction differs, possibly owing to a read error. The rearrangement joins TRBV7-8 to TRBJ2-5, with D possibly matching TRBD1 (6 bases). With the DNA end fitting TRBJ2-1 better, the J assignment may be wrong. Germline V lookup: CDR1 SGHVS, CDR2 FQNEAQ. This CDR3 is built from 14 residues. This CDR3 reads CTSKQGTTQETQFF. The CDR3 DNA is TGTACCAGCAAACAAGGGACAACCCAAGAGACCCAGTTCTTC.

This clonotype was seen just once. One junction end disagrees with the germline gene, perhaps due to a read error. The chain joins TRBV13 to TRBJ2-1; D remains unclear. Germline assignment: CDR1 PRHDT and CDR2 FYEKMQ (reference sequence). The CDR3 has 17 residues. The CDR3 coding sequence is TGTGCCAGCAGCTTGGGGTTGGACGGTAGCTCCTACAATGAGGAGTTCTTC. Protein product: CASSLGLDGSSYNEEFF.

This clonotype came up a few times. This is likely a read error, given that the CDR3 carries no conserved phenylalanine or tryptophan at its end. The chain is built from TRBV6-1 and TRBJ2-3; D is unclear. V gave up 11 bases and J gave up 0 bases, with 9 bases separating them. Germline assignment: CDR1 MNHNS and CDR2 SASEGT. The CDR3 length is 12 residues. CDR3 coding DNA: TGTGCCGGCAAACCCAGCACAGATACGCAGTATTTG. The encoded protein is CAGKPSTDTQYL.

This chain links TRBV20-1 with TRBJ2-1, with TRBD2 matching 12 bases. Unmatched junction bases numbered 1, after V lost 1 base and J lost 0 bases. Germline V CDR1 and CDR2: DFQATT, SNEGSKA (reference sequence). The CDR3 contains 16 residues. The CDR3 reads CSARGTSGNSYNEQFF. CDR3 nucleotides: TGCAGTGCTAGAGGGACTAGCGGGAACTCCTACAATGAGCAGTTCTTC.

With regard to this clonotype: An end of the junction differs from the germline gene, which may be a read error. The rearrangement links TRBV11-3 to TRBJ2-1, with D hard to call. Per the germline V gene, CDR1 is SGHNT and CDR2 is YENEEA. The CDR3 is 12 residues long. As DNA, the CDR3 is TGTGCCAGCGGCATAAATGCCAATGAGCAGTCCTTC. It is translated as CASGINANEQSF.